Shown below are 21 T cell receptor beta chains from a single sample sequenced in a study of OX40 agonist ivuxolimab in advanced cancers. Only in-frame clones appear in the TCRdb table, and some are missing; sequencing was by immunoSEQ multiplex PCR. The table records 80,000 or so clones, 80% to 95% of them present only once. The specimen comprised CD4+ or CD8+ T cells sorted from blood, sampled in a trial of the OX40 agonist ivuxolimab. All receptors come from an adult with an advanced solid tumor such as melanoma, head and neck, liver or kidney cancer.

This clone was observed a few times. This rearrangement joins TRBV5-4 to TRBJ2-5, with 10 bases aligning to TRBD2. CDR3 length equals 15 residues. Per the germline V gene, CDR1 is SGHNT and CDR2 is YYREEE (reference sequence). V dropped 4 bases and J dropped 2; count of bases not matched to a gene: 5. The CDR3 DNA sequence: TGTGCCAGCAGCCGGACTAGCGGCCTTCAAGAGACCCAGTACTTC. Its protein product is CASSRTSGLQETQYF.

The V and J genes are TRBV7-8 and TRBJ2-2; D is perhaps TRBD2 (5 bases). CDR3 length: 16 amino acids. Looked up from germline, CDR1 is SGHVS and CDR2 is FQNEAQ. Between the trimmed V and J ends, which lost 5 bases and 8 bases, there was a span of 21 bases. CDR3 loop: CASSPGLAEVWGELFF. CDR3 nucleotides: TGTGCCAGCAGCCCCGGACTTGCGGAAGTGTGGGGGGAGCTGTTTTTT.

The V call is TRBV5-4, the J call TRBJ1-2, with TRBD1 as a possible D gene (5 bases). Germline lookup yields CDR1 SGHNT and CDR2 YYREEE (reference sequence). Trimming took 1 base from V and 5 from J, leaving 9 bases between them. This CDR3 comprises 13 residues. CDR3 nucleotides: TGTGCCAGCAGCTTGACAGGACCGTATGGCTACACCTTC. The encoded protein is CASSLTGPYGYTF.

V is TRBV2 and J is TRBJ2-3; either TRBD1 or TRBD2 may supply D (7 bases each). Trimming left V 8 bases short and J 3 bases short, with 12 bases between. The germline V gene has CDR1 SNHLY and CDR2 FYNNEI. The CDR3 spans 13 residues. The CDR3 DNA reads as TGTGCCAGCGGGGGGGACAGTACAGATACGCAGTATTTT. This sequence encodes CASGGDSTDTQYF.

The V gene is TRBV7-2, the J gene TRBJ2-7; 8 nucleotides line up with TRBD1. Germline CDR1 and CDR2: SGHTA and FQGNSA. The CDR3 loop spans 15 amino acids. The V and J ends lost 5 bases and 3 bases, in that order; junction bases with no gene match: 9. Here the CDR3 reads CASSQGQGTYYEQYF. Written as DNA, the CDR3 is TGTGCCAGCAGCCAAGGACAGGGTACCTACTACGAGCAGTACTTC.

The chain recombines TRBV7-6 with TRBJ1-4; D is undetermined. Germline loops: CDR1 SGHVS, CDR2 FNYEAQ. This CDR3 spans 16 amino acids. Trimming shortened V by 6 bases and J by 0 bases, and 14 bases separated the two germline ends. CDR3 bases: TGTGCCAGCAGGGTCCCGGTTGGGCCAACTAATGAAAAACTGTTTTTT. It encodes CASRVPVGPTNEKLFF.

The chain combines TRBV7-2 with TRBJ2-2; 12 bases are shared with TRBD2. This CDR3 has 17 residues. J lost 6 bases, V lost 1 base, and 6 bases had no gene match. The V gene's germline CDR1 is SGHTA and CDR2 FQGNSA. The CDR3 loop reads CASSLGPSGGAPGELFF. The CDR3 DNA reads TGTGCCAGCAGCTTAGGCCCTAGCGGGGGGGCCCCCGGGGAGCTGTTTTTT.

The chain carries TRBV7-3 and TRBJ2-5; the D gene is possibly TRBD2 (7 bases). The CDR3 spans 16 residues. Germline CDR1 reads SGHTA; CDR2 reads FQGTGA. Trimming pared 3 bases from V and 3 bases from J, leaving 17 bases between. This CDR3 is CASSFGGGAGEETQYF. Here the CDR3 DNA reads TGTGCCAGCAGCTTTGGCGGGGGCGCGGGAGAAGAGACCCAGTACTTC.

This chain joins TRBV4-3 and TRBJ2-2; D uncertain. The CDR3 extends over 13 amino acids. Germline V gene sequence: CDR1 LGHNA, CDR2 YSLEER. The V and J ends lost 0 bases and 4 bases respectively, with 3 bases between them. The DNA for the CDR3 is TGCGCCAGCAGCCAAGATAGCACCGGGGAGCTGTTTTTT. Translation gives CASSQDSTGELFF.

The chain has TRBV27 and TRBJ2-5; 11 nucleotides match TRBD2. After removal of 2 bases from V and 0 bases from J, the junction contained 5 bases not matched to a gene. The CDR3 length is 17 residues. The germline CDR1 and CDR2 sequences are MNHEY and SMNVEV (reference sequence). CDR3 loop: CASSLGLAGGYQETQYF. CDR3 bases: TGTGCCAGCAGTTTAGGGCTAGCGGGGGGCTACCAAGAGACCCAGTACTTC.

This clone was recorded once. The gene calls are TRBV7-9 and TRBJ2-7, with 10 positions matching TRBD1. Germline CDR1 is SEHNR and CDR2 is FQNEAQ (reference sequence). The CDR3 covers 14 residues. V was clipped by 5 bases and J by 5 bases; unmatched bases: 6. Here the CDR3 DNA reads TGTGCCAGCAGCCCCCGACAGGGGGCCCACGAGCAGTACTTC. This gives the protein CASSPRQGAHEQYF. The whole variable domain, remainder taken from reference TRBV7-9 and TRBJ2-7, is DTGVSQNPRHKITKRGQNVTFRCDPISEHNRLYWYRQTLGQGPEFLTYFQNEAQLEKSRLLSDRFSAERPKGSFSTLEIQRTEQGDSAMYLCASSPRQGAHEQYFGPGTRLTVT.

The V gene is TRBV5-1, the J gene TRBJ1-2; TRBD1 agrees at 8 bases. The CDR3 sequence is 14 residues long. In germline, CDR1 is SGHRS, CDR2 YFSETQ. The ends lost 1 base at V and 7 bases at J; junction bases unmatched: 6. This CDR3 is CASSLPGQGFGYTF. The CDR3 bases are TGCGCCAGCAGCTTGCCCGGACAGGGATTTGGCTACACCTTC.

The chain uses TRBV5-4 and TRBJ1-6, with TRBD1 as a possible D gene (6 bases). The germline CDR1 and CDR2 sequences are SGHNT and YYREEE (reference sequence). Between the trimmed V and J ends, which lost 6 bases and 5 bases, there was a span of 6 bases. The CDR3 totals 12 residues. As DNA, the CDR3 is TGTGCCAGCAACAGGGATAATTCACCCCTCCACTTT. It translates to CASNRDNSPLHF.

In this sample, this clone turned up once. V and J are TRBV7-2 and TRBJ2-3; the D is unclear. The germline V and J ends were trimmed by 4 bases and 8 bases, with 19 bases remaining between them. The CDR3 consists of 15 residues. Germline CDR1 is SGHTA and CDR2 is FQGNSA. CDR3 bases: TGTGCCAGCAGCTCCCTCTCGATCGTGCAGATTACGCAGTATTTT. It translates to CASSSLSIVQITQYF.

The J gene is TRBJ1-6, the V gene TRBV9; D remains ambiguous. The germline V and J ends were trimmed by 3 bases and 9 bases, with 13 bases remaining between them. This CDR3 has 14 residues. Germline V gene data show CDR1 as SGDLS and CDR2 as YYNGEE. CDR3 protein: CASSETAGSSPLHF. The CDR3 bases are TGTGCCAGCAGCGAGACCGCTGGGAGTTCACCCCTCCACTTT.

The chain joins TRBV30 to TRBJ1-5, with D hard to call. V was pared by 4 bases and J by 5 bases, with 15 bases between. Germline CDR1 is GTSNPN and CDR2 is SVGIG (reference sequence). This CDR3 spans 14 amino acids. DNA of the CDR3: TGTGCCTGGACACAGTACTCTAAGGATCAGCCCCAGCATTTT. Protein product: CAWTQYSKDQPQHF.

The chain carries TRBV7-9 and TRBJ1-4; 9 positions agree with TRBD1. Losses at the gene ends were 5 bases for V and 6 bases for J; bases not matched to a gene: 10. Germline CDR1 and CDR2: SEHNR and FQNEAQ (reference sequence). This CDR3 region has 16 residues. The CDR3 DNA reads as TGTGCCAGCAGCACAAACAGGGGGCAGGGCGATGAAAAACTGTTTTTT. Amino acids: CASSTNRGQGDEKLFF. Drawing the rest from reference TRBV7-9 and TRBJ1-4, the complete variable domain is DTGVSQNPRHKITKRGQNVTFRCDPISEHNRLYWYRQTLGQGPEFLTYFQNEAQLEKSRLLSDRFSAERPKGSFSTLEIQRTEQGDSAMYLCASSTNRGQGDEKLFFGSGTQLSVL.

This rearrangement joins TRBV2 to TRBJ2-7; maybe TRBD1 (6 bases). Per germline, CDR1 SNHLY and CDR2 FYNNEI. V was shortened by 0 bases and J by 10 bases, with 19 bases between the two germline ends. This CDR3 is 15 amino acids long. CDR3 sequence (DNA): TGTGCCAGCAGTGAAGCGATAGGGGGTGTATCTAGACAGTACTTC. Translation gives CASSEAIGGVSRQYF.

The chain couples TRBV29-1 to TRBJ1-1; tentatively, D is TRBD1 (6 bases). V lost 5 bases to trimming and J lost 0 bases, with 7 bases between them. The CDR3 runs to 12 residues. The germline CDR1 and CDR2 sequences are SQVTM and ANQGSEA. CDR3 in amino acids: CSVTGLNTEAFF. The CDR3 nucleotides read TGCAGCGTTACAGGGTTGAACACTGAAGCTTTCTTT.

CDR3 sequence: CSAWLGNGYTF. Here the CDR3 DNA reads TGCAGCGCCTGGCTCGGGAATGGCTACACCTTC. The chain has TRBV20-1 and TRBJ1-2; D remains unclear. CDR3 length: 11 residues. Germline CDR1 reads DFQATT; CDR2 reads SNEGSKA (reference sequence).

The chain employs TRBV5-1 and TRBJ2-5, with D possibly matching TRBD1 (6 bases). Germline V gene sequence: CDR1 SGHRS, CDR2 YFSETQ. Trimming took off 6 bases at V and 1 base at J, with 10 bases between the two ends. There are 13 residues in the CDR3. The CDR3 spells CASTVDSQETQYF. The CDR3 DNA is TGCGCCAGCACCGTGGACAGCCAAGAGACCCAGTACTTC.